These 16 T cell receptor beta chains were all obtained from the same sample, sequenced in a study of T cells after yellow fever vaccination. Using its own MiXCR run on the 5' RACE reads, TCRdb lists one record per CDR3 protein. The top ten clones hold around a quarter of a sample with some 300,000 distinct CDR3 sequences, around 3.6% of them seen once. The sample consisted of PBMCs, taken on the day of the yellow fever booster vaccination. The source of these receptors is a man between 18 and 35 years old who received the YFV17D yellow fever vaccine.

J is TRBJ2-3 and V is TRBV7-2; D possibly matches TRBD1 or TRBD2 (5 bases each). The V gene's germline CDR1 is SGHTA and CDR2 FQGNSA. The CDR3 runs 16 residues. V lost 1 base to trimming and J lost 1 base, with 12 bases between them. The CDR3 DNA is TGTGCCAGCAGCTTAGAGAGGGGAACAGGCACAGATACGCAGTATTTT. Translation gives CASSLERGTGTDTQYF.

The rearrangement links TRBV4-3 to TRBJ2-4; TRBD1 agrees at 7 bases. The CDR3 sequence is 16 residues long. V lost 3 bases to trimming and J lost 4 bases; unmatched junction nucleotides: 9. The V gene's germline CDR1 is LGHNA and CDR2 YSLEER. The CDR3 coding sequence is TGCGCCAGCAGCCAGGCCGTTGGGACAGCAAAAAACATTCAGTACTTC. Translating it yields CASSQAVGTAKNIQYF.

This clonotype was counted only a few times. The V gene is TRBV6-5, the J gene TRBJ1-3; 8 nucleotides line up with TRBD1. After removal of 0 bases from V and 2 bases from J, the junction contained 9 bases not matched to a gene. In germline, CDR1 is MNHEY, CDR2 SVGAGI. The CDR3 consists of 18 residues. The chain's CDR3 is CASSYSWRLRGPGNTIYF. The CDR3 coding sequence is TGTGCCAGCAGTTACTCATGGAGGCTCAGGGGGCCTGGAAACACCATATATTTT.

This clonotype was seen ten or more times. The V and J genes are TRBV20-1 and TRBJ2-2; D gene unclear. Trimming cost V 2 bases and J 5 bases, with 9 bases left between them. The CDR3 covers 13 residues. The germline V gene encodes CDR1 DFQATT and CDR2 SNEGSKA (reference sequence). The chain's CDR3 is CSARSGQTGELFF. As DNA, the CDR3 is TGCAGTGCTAGATCGGGCCAGACCGGGGAGCTGTTTTTT.

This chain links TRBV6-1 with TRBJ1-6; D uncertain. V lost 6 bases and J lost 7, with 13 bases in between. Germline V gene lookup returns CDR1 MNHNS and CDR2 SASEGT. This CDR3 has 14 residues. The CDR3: CASRRCIGNSPLHF. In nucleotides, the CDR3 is TGTGCCAGCAGAAGGTGCATAGGAAATTCACCCCTCCACTTT.

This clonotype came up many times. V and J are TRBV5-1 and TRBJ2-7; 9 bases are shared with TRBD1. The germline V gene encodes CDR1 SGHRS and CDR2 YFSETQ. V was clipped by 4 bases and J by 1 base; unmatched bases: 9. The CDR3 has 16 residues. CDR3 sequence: CASSPGDRDRSYEQYV. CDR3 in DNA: TGCGCCAGCAGCCCAGGGGACAGGGATAGGTCCTACGAGCAGTACGTC.

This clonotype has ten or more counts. In DNA, the CDR3 is TGTGCCAGCAGCCTAATTCTGGCGGGGGACTCCTACAATGAGCAGTTCTTC. Translated, it gives CASSLILAGDSYNEQFF. This chain links TRBV6-2 or TRBV6-3 with TRBJ2-1, with 7 bases aligning to TRBD2. The CDR3 is 17 amino acids. Germline V gives CDR1 MNHEY, CDR2 SVGEGT. V was clipped by 6 bases and J by 0 bases; unmatched bases: 11.

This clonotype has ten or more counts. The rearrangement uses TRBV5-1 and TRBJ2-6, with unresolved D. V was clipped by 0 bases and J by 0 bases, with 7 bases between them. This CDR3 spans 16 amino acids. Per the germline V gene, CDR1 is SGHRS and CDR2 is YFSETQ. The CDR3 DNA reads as TGCGCCAGCAGCTTGGAGGCCTTCTCTGGGGCCAACGTCCTGACTTTC. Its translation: CASSLEAFSGANVLTF.

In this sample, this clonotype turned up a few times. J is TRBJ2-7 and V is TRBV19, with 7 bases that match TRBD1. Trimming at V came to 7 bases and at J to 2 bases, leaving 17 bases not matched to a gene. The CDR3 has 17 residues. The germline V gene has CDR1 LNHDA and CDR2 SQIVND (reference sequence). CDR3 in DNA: TGTGCCAGTACCCGATACCCCCAAGGGGGCCGACCCTACGAGCAGTACTTC. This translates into CASTRYPQGGRPYEQYF.

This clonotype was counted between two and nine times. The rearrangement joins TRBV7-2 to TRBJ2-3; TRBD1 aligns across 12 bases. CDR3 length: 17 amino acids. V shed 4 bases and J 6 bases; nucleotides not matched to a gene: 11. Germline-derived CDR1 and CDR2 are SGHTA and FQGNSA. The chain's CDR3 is CASSWGQGAVVMDTQYF. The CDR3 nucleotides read TGTGCCAGCAGCTGGGGACAGGGGGCAGTGGTAATGGATACGCAGTATTTT.

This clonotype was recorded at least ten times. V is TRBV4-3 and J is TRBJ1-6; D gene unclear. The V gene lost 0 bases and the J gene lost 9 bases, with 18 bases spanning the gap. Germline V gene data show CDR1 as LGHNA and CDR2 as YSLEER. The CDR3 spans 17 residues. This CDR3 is CASSQDRQASQRSPLHF. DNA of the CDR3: TGCGCCAGCAGCCAAGATAGGCAGGCATCACAACGTTCACCCCTCCACTTT.

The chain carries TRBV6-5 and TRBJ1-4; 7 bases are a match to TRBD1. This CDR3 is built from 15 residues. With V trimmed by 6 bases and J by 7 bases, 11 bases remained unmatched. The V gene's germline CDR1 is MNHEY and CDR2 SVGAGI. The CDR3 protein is CASRPTGTVGEKLFF. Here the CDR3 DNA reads TGTGCCAGCAGACCAACCGGGACAGTGGGTGAAAAACTGTTTTTT.

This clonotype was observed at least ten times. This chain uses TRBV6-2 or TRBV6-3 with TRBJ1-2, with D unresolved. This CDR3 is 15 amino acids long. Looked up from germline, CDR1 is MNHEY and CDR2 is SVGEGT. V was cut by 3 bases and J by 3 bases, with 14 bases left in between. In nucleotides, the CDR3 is TGTGCCAGCAGTTATCGGCAGCCCTTCTACTATGGCTACACCTTC. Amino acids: CASSYRQPFYYGYTF.

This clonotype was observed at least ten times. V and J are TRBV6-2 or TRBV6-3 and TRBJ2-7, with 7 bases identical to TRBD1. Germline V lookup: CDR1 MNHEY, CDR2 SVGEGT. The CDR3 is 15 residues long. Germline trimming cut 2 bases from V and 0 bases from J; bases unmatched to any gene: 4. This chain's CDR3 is CASSYQGESSYEQYF. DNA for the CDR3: TGTGCCAGCAGTTACCAGGGGGAGAGCTCCTACGAGCAGTACTTC.

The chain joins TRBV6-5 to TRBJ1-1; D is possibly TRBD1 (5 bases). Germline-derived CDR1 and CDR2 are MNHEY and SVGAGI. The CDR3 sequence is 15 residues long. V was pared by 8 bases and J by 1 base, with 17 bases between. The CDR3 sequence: CASGGKPEGNTEAFF. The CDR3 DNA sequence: TGTGCCAGCGGGGGGAAACCCGAAGGGAACACTGAAGCTTTCTTT.

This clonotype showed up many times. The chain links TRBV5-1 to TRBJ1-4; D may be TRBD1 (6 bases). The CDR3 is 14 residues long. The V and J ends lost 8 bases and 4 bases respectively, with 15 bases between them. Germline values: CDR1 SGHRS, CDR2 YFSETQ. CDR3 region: CASRTVPGNEKLFF. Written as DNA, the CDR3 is TGCGCCAGTAGGACAGTTCCGGGTAATGAAAAACTGTTTTTT.